A single sample gave rise to the 8 T cell receptor beta chains below, sequenced in a study of T cell repertoires in cytomegalovirus infection. Each CDR3 protein gets one entry after TCRdb re-called the reads with MiXCR. Among about 80,000 distinct CDR3 sequences listed, more than 3.5% were seen once. Material for sequencing was PBMCs. These receptors originate from a human donor in good health (CMV status not recorded). Some clones in this sample may be carry-over from other donors' samples.

This clonotype was counted ten times or more. The chain employs TRBV3-1 and TRBJ2-1; maybe TRBD1 (6 bases). The length of the CDR3 is 12 residues. The germline gives CDR1 LGHDT, CDR2 YNNKEL (reference sequence). The V and J ends lost 7 bases and 9 bases respectively, with 13 bases between them. The CDR3 is CASTPTGFEQFF. DNA of the CDR3: TGTGCCAGCACTCCAACAGGGTTTGAGCAGTTCTTC.

This clonotype was seen many times. The V and J genes are TRBV12-3 or TRBV12-4 and TRBJ1-4; TRBD1 might be the D (5 bases). There are 16 residues in the CDR3. V dropped 4 bases and J dropped 4 bases, with 16 bases sitting between them. CDR3 in DNA: TGTGCCAGCAGTTCCGCTGGGTCAGGGAATAATGAAAAACTGTTTTTT. The encoded protein is CASSSAGSGNNEKLFF.

This clonotype showed up many times. The V call is TRBV5-4, the J call TRBJ2-2; D is possibly TRBD1 (5 bases). Trimming left V 6 bases short and J 6 bases short, with 15 bases between. Germline V lookup: CDR1 SGHNT, CDR2 YYREEE (reference sequence). The CDR3 is 14 residues long. This CDR3 reads CASNRDTGPGELFF. The CDR3 DNA is TGTGCCAGCAACCGAGACACAGGCCCCGGGGAGCTGTTTTTT. The full variable domain, in which reference TRBV5-4 and TRBJ2-2 provide the parts outside the CDR3, is ETGVTQSPTHLIKTRGQQVTLRCSSQSGHNTVSWYQQALGQGPQFIFQYYREEENGRGNFPPRFSGLQFPNYSSELNVNALELDDSALYLCASNRDTGPGELFFGEGSRLTVL.

This clonotype was counted ten times or more. The chain carries TRBV27 and TRBJ2-7, with D perhaps TRBD1 or TRBD2 (5 bases each). Germline-derived CDR1 and CDR2 are MNHEY and SMNVEV (reference sequence). V was pared by 6 bases and J by 1 base, with 10 bases between. This CDR3 region has 13 residues. The CDR3 DNA reads TGTGCCAGCAGCGGGGCCACATCCTACGAGCAGTACTTC. It codes for CASSGATSYEQYF.

In this sample, this clonotype turned up many times. The chain joins TRBV28 to TRBJ1-1, with TRBD1 matching 9 bases. Germline loops: CDR1 MDHEN, CDR2 SYDVKM. V shed 4 bases and J 4 bases; nucleotides not matched to a gene: 4. The CDR3 has 14 amino acids. The CDR3 loop is CASSSGTGTTEAFF. For the CDR3, the DNA is TGTGCCAGCAGTTCCGGGACAGGGACCACTGAAGCTTTCTTT.

This clonotype was detected many times. The V gene is TRBV7-2, the J gene TRBJ2-7; D uncertain. CDR3 size: 14 residues. Germline loops: CDR1 SGHTA, CDR2 FQGNSA. Between the trimmed V and J ends, which lost 5 bases and 2 bases, there was a span of 13 bases. The CDR3 region is CASSPHYGTYEQYF. DNA of the CDR3: TGTGCCAGCAGCCCTCATTACGGTACCTACGAGCAGTACTTC.

The sample holds many counts of this clonotype. V usage is TRBV24-1 and J usage is TRBJ2-3, with 12 nucleotides matching TRBD2. V was clipped by 2 bases and J by 4 bases; unmatched bases: 12. This CDR3 has 19 amino acids. Germline CDR1 reads KGHDR; CDR2 reads SFDVKD. The CDR3 bases are TGTGCCACCAGTGATTCCCTAGCGGGGGGGCCGAGATGGTCAGATACGCAGTATTTT. Translating gives CATSDSLAGGPRWSDTQYF.

This clonotype was found many times. The chain joins TRBV7-6 to TRBJ2-3; unclear D gene. The germline V gene has CDR1 SGHVS and CDR2 FNYEAQ. V lost 3 bases and J lost 5, with 6 bases in between. The CDR3 sequence is 12 residues long. As DNA, the CDR3 is TGTGCCAGCAGCTTGGGGATAGATACGCAGTATTTT. Translation: CASSLGIDTQYF.